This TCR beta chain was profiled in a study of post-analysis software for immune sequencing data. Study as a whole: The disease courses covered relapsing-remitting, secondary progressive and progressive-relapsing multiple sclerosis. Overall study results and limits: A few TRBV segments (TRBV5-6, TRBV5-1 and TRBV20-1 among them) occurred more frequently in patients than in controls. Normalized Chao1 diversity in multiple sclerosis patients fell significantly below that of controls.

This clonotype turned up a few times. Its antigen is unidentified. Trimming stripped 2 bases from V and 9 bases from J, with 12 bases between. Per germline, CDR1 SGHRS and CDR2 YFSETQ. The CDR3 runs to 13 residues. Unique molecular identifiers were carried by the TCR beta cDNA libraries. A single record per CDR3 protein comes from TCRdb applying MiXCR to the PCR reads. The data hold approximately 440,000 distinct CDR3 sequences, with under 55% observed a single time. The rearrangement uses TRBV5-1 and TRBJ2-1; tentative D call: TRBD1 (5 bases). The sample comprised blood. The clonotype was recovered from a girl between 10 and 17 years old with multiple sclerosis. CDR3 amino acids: CASSLGVGAEQFF. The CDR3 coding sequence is TGCGCCAGCAGCTTAGGGGTGGGTGCTGAGCAGTTCTTC.